This T cell receptor (beta chain) is drawn from a study of T cells in Graves' hyperthyroidism and ophthalmopathy. Unmatched junction bases numbered 7, after V lost 0 bases and J lost 5 bases. CDR1 and CDR2 from the germline V gene are SEHNR and FQNEAQ (reference sequence). The CDR3 covers 17 residues. There were TCR beta CDR3 regions amplified from RNA transcripts. Researchers ran a first-round RT-PCR on the TCR CDR3 using the HTBI primer set. Using its own MiXCR run on the multiplex PCR reads, TCRdb lists one record per CDR3 protein. The sample holds over 400,000 distinct CDR3 sequences, approximately 23% seen once. Whole-study findings and limits: It was a median around 6 months before onset that the model predicted ophthalmopathy. Most thyroid clonotypes expanded above 0.001 appeared in blood too.

This clonotype was detected only a few times. No antigen is known for it. Sequences were obtained from blood. V usage is TRBV7-9 and J usage is TRBJ1-2, with TRBD1 matching 12 bases. The sequence derives from a woman in her sixties or seventies with Graves' ophthalmopathy. CDR3 sequence (DNA): TGTGCCAGCAGCTTAGCGGGACAGGGGGCGTTAGAGTATGGCTACACCTTC. It translates to CASSLAGQGALEYGYTF.